What follows are 17 T cell receptor beta chains derived from one specimen sequenced in a study of T cell responses to AZD1222 COVID-19 vaccine. The assay was immunoSEQ multiplex PCR, and TCRdb's table has in-frame clones only and misses some. The sample yields around 100,000 clones, roughly 87% seen once. Sequences were derived from peripheral blood, sampled on day 0 of AZD1222 vaccination. The receptors stem from an adult in good health.

This CDR3 reads CASSLGSGRGGEQYV. CDR3 nucleotides: TGTGCCAGCAGCTTAGGTAGCGGGAGGGGGGGCGAGCAGTACGTC. The J gene is TRBJ2-7, the V gene TRBV11-2, with TRBD2 identical over 11 bases. V lost 1 base and J lost 6; bases outside the gene matches: 5. The CDR3 totals 15 residues. Germline V gene sequence: CDR1 SGHAT, CDR2 FQNNGV.

This chain's CDR3 is CASSRTSGGTGELFF. CDR3 coding DNA: TGTGCCAGCAGCAGGACTAGCGGGGGGACCGGGGAGCTGTTTTTT. V gene TRBV3-1 (or the pseudogene TRBV3-2) combines with J gene TRBJ2-2; 14 positions agree with TRBD2. CDR1 LGHDT and CDR2 YNNKEL come from the germline V gene (reference sequence). The CDR3 covers 15 residues. After removal of 5 bases from V and 5 bases from J, the junction contained 1 base not matched to a gene.

This clone was observed a single time. The gene calls are TRBV27 and TRBJ2-1; D gene ambiguous. Germline assignment: CDR1 MNHEY and CDR2 SMNVEV (reference sequence). The CDR3 contains 11 residues. Between the trimmed V and J ends, which lost 8 bases and 10 bases, there was a span of 12 bases. The CDR3 spells CASRTIGEQFF. Written as DNA, the CDR3 is TGTGCCAGCCGGACCATCGGGGAGCAGTTCTTC.

This clone came up once. This rearrangement joins TRBV24-1 to TRBJ1-1, with D unclear. CDR1 is KGHDR and CDR2 is SFDVKD in the germline V gene. The CDR3 loop spans 13 amino acids. Trimming left V 0 bases short and J 4 bases short, with 5 bases between. The CDR3 reads CATSDLRSTEAFF. The CDR3 DNA follows: TGTGCCACCAGTGATTTGCGGAGCACTGAAGCTTTCTTT.

This chain connects TRBV7-2 to TRBJ2-7; the D is unclear. CDR3 length: 12 residues. The germline gives CDR1 SGHTA, CDR2 FQGNSA. With 2 bases removed from V and 5 bases from J, the gap between germline ends came to 7 bases. CDR3: CASSLIPNEQYV. CDR3 DNA sequence: TGTGCCAGCAGCTTAATACCGAACGAGCAGTACGTC.

The chain has TRBV19 and TRBJ2-1, with 11 bases aligning to TRBD1. Germline V gives CDR1 LNHDA, CDR2 SQIVND (reference sequence). The CDR3 is 14 residues long. J lost 4 bases, V lost 5 bases, and 1 base had no gene match. The DNA of the CDR3 is TGTGCCAGTAGTGGACAGGGGGCTTACAATGAGCAGTTCTTC. As protein: CASSGQGAYNEQFF.

In its sample, this clone was seen once. This chain links TRBV25-1 with TRBJ1-1; 7 bases are a match to TRBD1. V lost 4 bases and J lost 5; bases outside the gene matches: 7. Germline values: CDR1 MGHDK, CDR2 SYGVNS. The CDR3 spans 14 residues. CDR3 region: CASSVTGARTEAFF. Written as DNA, the CDR3 is TGTGCCAGCAGTGTTACAGGGGCGCGGACTGAAGCTTTCTTT.

V usage is TRBV27 and J usage is TRBJ1-4, with TRBD1 as a possible D gene (6 bases). Germline V CDR1 and CDR2: MNHEY, SMNVEV (reference sequence). The CDR3 loop spans 16 amino acids. V was pared by 6 bases and J by 4 bases, with 18 bases between. The chain's CDR3 is CASSAYHGQINEKLFF. The CDR3 nucleotides read TGTGCCAGCAGCGCCTACCACGGACAGATTAATGAAAAACTGTTTTTT.

The V call is TRBV7-9, the J call TRBJ1-2; the D is unclear. CDR1 SEHNR and CDR2 FQNEAQ come from the germline V gene (reference sequence). Trimming left V 0 bases short and J 3 bases short, with 2 bases between. The CDR3 consists of 12 residues. The CDR3 DNA reads as TGTGCCAGCAGCTTAGCCCACTATGGCTACACCTTC. Protein product: CASSLAHYGYTF.

The rearrangement links TRBV29-1 to TRBJ2-2, with 9 bases that match TRBD1. The CDR3 has 14 amino acids. Trimming cost V 5 bases and J 3 bases; bases outside gene matches: 4. Germline CDR1 is SQVTM and CDR2 is ANQGSEA. The CDR3 coding sequence is TGCAGCGTTAGGACAGGGGTTGACACCGGGGAGCTGTTTTTT. This gives the protein CSVRTGVDTGELFF.

This chain uses TRBV5-8 with TRBJ1-6; unclear D gene. Trimming shortened V by 0 bases and J by 3 bases, and 13 bases separated the two germline ends. CDR1 is SGHTS and CDR2 is YDEGEE in the germline V gene. The CDR3 length is 17 residues. CDR3 in DNA: TGTGCCAGCAGCTTGGGGGCCTCTGGAGGCTATAATTCACCCCTCCACTTT. This codes for CASSLGASGGYNSPLHF.

The chain joins TRBV6-6 to TRBJ1-2, with D perhaps TRBD1 (6 bases). The germline V and J ends were trimmed by 10 bases and 4 bases, with 13 bases remaining between them. The CDR3 consists of 12 residues. From germline, CDR1 is MNHNY and CDR2 SVGAGI (reference sequence). This chain's CDR3 is CATGGFGYGYTF. CDR3 coding DNA: TGTGCCACCGGGGGCTTTGGCTATGGCTACACCTTC.

This rearrangement joins TRBV10-1 to TRBJ2-7; D uncertain. Germline loops: CDR1 WNHNN, CDR2 SYGVQD (reference sequence). The CDR3 is 12 amino acids. Trimming took 4 bases from V and 5 from J, leaving 9 bases between them. The CDR3 sequence is CASSVGSDEQYV. The CDR3 coding sequence is TGCGCCAGCAGTGTCGGCAGTGACGAGCAGTACGTC.

V gene TRBV6-2 or TRBV6-3 combines with J gene TRBJ1-5; 9 positions agree with TRBD1. Germline V gene data show CDR1 as MNHEY and CDR2 as SVGEGT. The CDR3 consists of 18 residues. V lost 0 bases, J lost 7 bases, and 13 bases stayed unmatched. The DNA for the CDR3 is TGTGCCAGCAGTTACTCGTTGGAGGGACAGGGAAGAGGACAGCCCCAGCATTTT. Amino acid sequence: CASSYSLEGQGRGQPQHF.

The chain couples TRBV2 to TRBJ1-5; D gene ambiguous. The CDR3 sequence is 15 residues long. Germline assignment: CDR1 SNHLY and CDR2 FYNNEI. V was shortened by 2 bases and J by 4 bases, with 12 bases between the two germline ends. In DNA form, the CDR3 reads TGTGCCAGCAGTGAACGGGCAGCGGGGAATCAGCCCCAGCATTTT. Its translation: CASSERAAGNQPQHF. Supplemented by reference TRBV2 and TRBJ1-5, the full variable domain reads EPEVTQTPSHQVTQMGQEVILRCVPISNHLYFYWYRQILGQKVEFLVSFYNNEISEKSEIFDDQFSVERPDGSNFTLKIRSTKLEDSAMYFCASSERAAGNQPQHFGDGTRLSIL.

This clone was observed at least ten times. This chain links TRBV4-2 with TRBJ1-2, with 7 bases fitting TRBD1. J lost 4 bases, V lost 3 bases, and 8 bases had no gene match. This CDR3 is built from 15 residues. CDR1 is LGHNA and CDR2 is YNFKEQ in the germline V gene. The CDR3 loop reads CASSQTGDSGYGYTF. The DNA of the CDR3 is TGTGCCAGCAGCCAGACGGGGGACAGTGGCTATGGCTACACCTTC.

The chain uses TRBV11-1 and TRBJ1-1, with D tentatively TRBD1 (6 bases). Germline CDR1 SGHAT, CDR2 FQDESV (reference sequence). This CDR3 is 13 amino acids long. V was shortened by 5 bases and J by 4 bases, with 11 bases between the two germline ends. The CDR3 DNA reads TGTGCCAGCAGCCCTGAGGGGGGCACTGAAGCTTTCTTT. Translating it yields CASSPEGGTEAFF. Filled out from reference TRBV11-1 and TRBJ1-1, the complete variable domain reads EAEVAQSPRYKITEKSQAVAFWCDPISGHATLYWYRQILGQGPELLVQFQDESVVDDSQLPKDRFSAERLKGVDSTLKIQPAELGDSAMYLCASSPEGGTEAFFGQGTRLTVV.